These 32 T cell receptor beta chains were sequenced from one sample in a study of monozygotic twins with inflammatory bowel disease. TCRdb reprocessed the 5' RACE reads; each CDR3 protein has one entry and no DNA is given. The repertoire table contains about 170,000 distinct CDR3 sequences. Sequenced sample: blood. Receptors originate from a human donor with ulcerative colitis or Crohn's disease, or a healthy co-twin of an affected twin (not recorded which).

This chain uses TRBV5-6 with TRBJ2-5; absent DNA, TCRdb's TRBD1 call cannot be checked. Germline V gives CDR1 SGHDT, CDR2 YYEEEE. The CDR3 runs to 15 residues. This chain's CDR3 is CASSPEGQGSETQYF.

V is TRBV20-1 and J is TRBJ1-1; TCRdb proposes TRBD1, but this gene call is untestable without DNA. This CDR3 has 12 amino acids. The germline V gene has CDR1 DFQATT and CDR2 SNEGSKA (reference sequence). The CDR3 here is CSATTGTQRHFF.

The gene calls are TRBV7-8 and TRBJ2-1; the TRBD1 assignment by TCRdb is unverifiable without DNA. This CDR3 has 16 amino acids. CDR1 SGHVS and CDR2 FQNEAQ come from the germline V gene. The CDR3 loop reads CASSTYRDRGYDEQFF.

V is TRBV19 and J is TRBJ1-5; TCRdb designates TRBD1, a call that cannot be tested without DNA. This CDR3 spans 16 amino acids. Germline CDR1 and CDR2: LNHDA and SQIVND (reference sequence). CDR3 sequence: CASRTLGQSSNQPQHF.

The rearrangement uses TRBV5-1 and TRBJ2-1; TCRdb outputs TRBD2, but without DNA this stays unchecked. CDR3 length equals 15 residues. Germline values: CDR1 SGHRS, CDR2 YFSETQ. The CDR3 here is CASSLDPAGYNEQFF.

The chain combines TRBV7-9 with TRBJ2-6; TCRdb designates TRBD1, a call that cannot be tested without DNA. The CDR3 is 18 amino acids. Germline lookup yields CDR1 SEHNR and CDR2 FQNEAQ (reference sequence). The CDR3: CASSRLDWGGSGANVLTF. Using reference TRBV7-9 and TRBJ2-6 for the parts outside the CDR3, the full variable domain is DTGVSQNPRHKITKRGQNVTFRCDPISEHNRLYWYRQTLGQGPEFLTYFQNEAQLEKSRLLSDRFSAERPKGSFSTLEIQRTEQGDSAMYLCASSRLDWGGSGANVLTFGAGSRLTVL.

V gene TRBV15 combines with J gene TRBJ2-1; TCRdb names TRBD2, which stays unverified in the absence of DNA. There are 16 residues in the CDR3. Germline values: CDR1 LNHNV, CDR2 YYDKDF (reference sequence). CDR3 loop: CATSRDRLAGGIEQFF.

The chain carries TRBV19 and TRBJ2-4; there is no DNA to check the TCRdb D call of TRBD2. The length of the CDR3 is 17 residues. Germline CDR1 is LNHDA and CDR2 is SQIVND (reference sequence). The CDR3 protein is CASSTGLAGPAKNIQYF. The variable domain in full, with the rest retrieved from reference TRBV19 and TRBJ2-4, is DGGITQSPKYLFRKEGQNVTLSCEQNLNHDAMYWYRQDPGQGLRLIYYSQIVNDFQKGDIAEGYSVSREKKESFPLTVTSAQKNPTAFYLCASSTGLAGPAKNIQYFGAGTRLSVL.

J is TRBJ2-1 and V is TRBV7-8; without DNA, the TCRdb call of TRBD2 cannot be checked. CDR3 length equals 14 residues. Germline V CDR1 and CDR2: SGHVS, FQNEAQ. CDR3 in amino acids: CASSLVQRGNEQFF.

V and J are TRBV11-1 and TRBJ2-1; TCRdb's D gene call, TRBD2, goes unchecked for lack of DNA. CDR3 length: 17 amino acids. Germline CDR1 reads SGHAT; CDR2 reads FQDESV (reference sequence). The CDR3 region is CASSIGTSGSAYNEQFF.

The CDR3 reads CATSRVLGGNEQFF. V gene TRBV15 combines with J gene TRBJ2-1; the D call from TCRdb, TRBD2, cannot be confirmed without DNA. Germline V CDR1 and CDR2: LNHNV, YYDKDF (reference sequence). There are 14 residues in the CDR3.

The chain is built from TRBV30 and TRBJ2-1; checking the TCRdb D call of TRBD2 is not possible without DNA. Germline loops: CDR1 GTSNPN, CDR2 SVGIG (reference sequence). The CDR3 spans 15 residues. This chain's CDR3 is CAWSDSGRRLNEQFF.

The chain combines TRBV9 with TRBJ2-3; TCRdb names TRBD1, which stays unverified in the absence of DNA. The CDR3 has 16 residues. CDR1 and CDR2 from the germline V gene are SGDLS and YYNGEE. The CDR3 here is CASSSLTGAETDTQYF.

V usage is TRBV30 and J usage is TRBJ2-5. The length of the CDR3 is 13 residues. Per germline, CDR1 GTSNPN and CDR2 SVGIG (reference sequence). The CDR3 sequence: CAWRAGQAKTQYF.

This chain connects TRBV12-3 or TRBV12-4 to TRBJ2-7. This CDR3 spans 13 amino acids. CDR3 in amino acids: CASSFSRFYEQYF.

This rearrangement joins TRBV7-3 to TRBJ1-1; TCRdb picks TRBD1, but there is no DNA to check that call. CDR1 SGHTA and CDR2 FQGTGA come from the germline V gene. The CDR3 has 15 residues. CDR3: CASSLNQGMNTEAFF.

The rearrangement uses TRBV11-2 and TRBJ1-3; TCRdb calls TRBD1, which cannot be checked without DNA. Germline CDR1 SGHAT, CDR2 FQNNGV. CDR3 length: 15 amino acids. The CDR3 here is CASSLAGTAGNTIYF.

The rearrangement links TRBV7-2 to TRBJ2-1; TCRdb reports TRBD1, a call that lacks DNA to check it against. Germline CDR1 is SGHTA and CDR2 is FQGNSA. The CDR3 is 17 residues long. This CDR3 reads CASSLSARTRGSNEQFF.

The chain has TRBV6-5 and TRBJ2-1. This CDR3 is built from 13 residues. CDR1 is MNHEY and CDR2 is SVGAGI in the germline V gene. The CDR3 here is CASSYSTLNEQFF.

This chain joins TRBV5-4 and TRBJ2-7; TCRdb's assignment of TRBD1 cannot be checked, as there is no DNA. The V gene's germline CDR1 is SGHNT and CDR2 YYREEE (reference sequence). The CDR3 totals 14 residues. The CDR3 protein is CASSLLGVTYEQYF.

The V gene is TRBV9, the J gene TRBJ1-2. The CDR3 has 15 amino acids. CDR1 SGDLS and CDR2 YYNGEE come from the germline V gene. This CDR3 is CASSPDPRKSYGYTF.

V usage is TRBV6-5 and J usage is TRBJ2-7; no DNA is available, so the TRBD2 call from TCRdb remains unchecked. This CDR3 has 15 residues. The germline gives CDR1 MNHEY, CDR2 SVGAGI. CDR3 region: CASSYRDGDPYEQYF.

The rearrangement joins TRBV30 to TRBJ1-5; TCRdb indicates TRBD1, and absent DNA this call remains unverified. Germline values: CDR1 GTSNPN, CDR2 SVGIG (reference sequence). The CDR3 runs 15 residues. CDR3 residues: CAWRAGPGFYQPQHF.

The J gene is TRBJ2-1, the V gene TRBV7-2; there is no DNA to check the TCRdb D call of TRBD1. The CDR3 has 14 amino acids. Germline assignment: CDR1 SGHTA and CDR2 FQGNSA. This CDR3 is CASNRQGAEGEQFF.

V gene TRBV20-1 combines with J gene TRBJ1-6; the TRBD1 assignment by TCRdb is unverifiable without DNA. The V gene's germline CDR1 is DFQATT and CDR2 SNEGSKA (reference sequence). The CDR3 sequence is 15 residues long. This CDR3 is CSARLSGPFNSPLHF.

CDR3 sequence: CSARTTGANVLTF. The chain carries TRBV20-1 and TRBJ2-6. Germline CDR1 reads DFQATT; CDR2 reads SNEGSKA (reference sequence). The CDR3 loop spans 13 amino acids.

The chain combines TRBV12-3 or TRBV12-4 with TRBJ1-2; TCRdb's assignment of TRBD1 cannot be checked, as there is no DNA. This CDR3 has 13 residues. The CDR3 sequence is CASSSDRGRGYTF.

The chain employs TRBV7-3 and TRBJ2-7; TCRdb lists TRBD1, though no DNA is available to test this call. Germline V CDR1 and CDR2: SGHTA, FQGTGA. This CDR3 is built from 15 residues. The CDR3: CASSLSQGLSYEQYF. The full variable domain, completed using reference TRBV7-3 and TRBJ2-7, is GAGVSQTPSNKVTEKGKYVELRCDPISGHTALYWYRQSLGQGPEFLIYFQGTGAADDSGLPNDRFFAVRPEGSVSTLKIQRTERGDSAVYLCASSLSQGLSYEQYFGPGTRLTVT.

V usage is TRBV9 and J usage is TRBJ2-3. CDR3 length equals 15 residues. Germline values: CDR1 SGDLS, CDR2 YYNGEE. This chain's CDR3 is CASSVSGGSTDTQYF.

This rearrangement joins TRBV4-1 to TRBJ2-1; the TCRdb call, TRBD1, lacks DNA for checking. The CDR3 runs 16 residues. Germline V gene lookup returns CDR1 MGHRA and CDR2 YSYEKL. CDR3 amino acids: CASSQLRDPENDEQFF.

The chain carries TRBV10-3 and TRBJ2-7; TCRdb reports TRBD2, a call that lacks DNA to check it against. The length of the CDR3 is 14 residues. The germline CDR1 and CDR2 sequences are ENHRY and SYGVKD. CDR3 region: CAVRIAGSSYEQYF.

The V call is TRBV5-4, the J call TRBJ2-5; TCRdb gives TRBD1 as the D gene, but with no DNA this cannot be confirmed. The CDR3 is 14 residues long. Germline V gene lookup returns CDR1 SGHNT and CDR2 YYREEE (reference sequence). This chain's CDR3 is CASSLYTRRETQYF.